These 20 T cell receptor beta chains were sequenced from one sample in a study of a mutant IDH1 vaccine in newly diagnosed glioma (dated by TCRdb to the early 2020s). Library method: the immunoSEQ multiplex PCR assay. TCRdb stores this immuneACCESS table with in-frame sequences only. Part of the clones is absent; in the studies checked, under half of the shortfall reflects unresolved V genes, and no reason is known for the rest. The sample has about 66,000 clones on record, just over 85% of them singletons. The ten largest clones represent 2.9% of the sample. Explained via the paper, the time point label denotes: baseline, week 1 (first vaccination visit). The meaning of the sample's treatment or condition label: pre-vaccination baseline after standard-of-care therapy. The source material was PBMCs, sampled from a glioma patient treated with radiotherapy, temozolomide or both. The receptor source for this set is a man younger than 45 with glioma.

This chain links TRBV4-1 with TRBJ1-1; D gene uncertain. CDR3 size: 13 residues. The ends were cut back, 4 bases at V and 3 bases at J, with 9 bases in the middle. Germline V gene lookup returns CDR1 MGHRA and CDR2 YSYEKL. The CDR3 loop is CASSPPGYTEAFF. The CDR3 coding sequence is TGCGCCAGCAGCCCCCCTGGGTACACTGAAGCTTTCTTT.

V and J are TRBV5-8 and TRBJ2-1, with 11 bases that match TRBD1. This CDR3 comprises 16 residues. J gave up 4 bases and V 4 bases, and 7 bases lay outside the gene matches. CDR1 and CDR2 from the germline V gene are SGHTS and YDEGEE. In DNA, the CDR3 is TGTGCCAGCAGCCCCACCGGGACAGGGGGTTACAATGAGCAGTTCTTC. It yields the protein CASSPTGTGGYNEQFF.

This clone was seen only once. V is TRBV5-1 and J is TRBJ2-7; D may be TRBD1 or TRBD2 (5 bases each). Germline loops: CDR1 SGHRS, CDR2 YFSETQ. The CDR3 length is 16 residues. Between the trimmed V and J ends, which lost 0 bases and 0 bases, there was a span of 13 bases. CDR3 residues: CASSLGSGTFSYEQYF. CDR3 DNA: TGCGCCAGCAGCTTGGGGTCCGGGACGTTCTCCTACGAGCAGTACTTC.

This clone was observed once. The chain combines TRBV27 with TRBJ2-1; 8 bases are shared with TRBD1. The CDR3 length is 15 residues. Germline CDR1 and CDR2: MNHEY and SMNVEV (reference sequence). V trimming: 2 bases; J trimming: 6 bases; junction bases outside the gene matches: 6. Here the CDR3 DNA reads TGTGCCAGCAGTTTAAGGGACAGGATCGGCAATGAGCAGTTCTTC. It is translated as CASSLRDRIGNEQFF.

In its sample, this clone was seen a few times. The chain is built from TRBV9 and TRBJ1-5, with D tentatively TRBD1 (5 bases). The CDR3 contains 15 residues. Trimming removed 0 bases at V and 3 bases at J, with 10 bases between. Germline loops: CDR1 SGDLS, CDR2 YYNGEE. The CDR3, as DNA: TGTGCCAGCAGCGTAGATGGGGCGCCCAATCAGCCCCAGCATTTT. It translates to CASSVDGAPNQPQHF. Drawing the rest from reference TRBV9 and TRBJ1-5, the complete variable domain is DSGVTQTPKHLITATGQRVTLRCSPRSGDLSVYWYQQSLDQGLQFLIQYYNGEERAKGNILERFSAQQFPDLHSELNLSSLELGDSALYFCASSVDGAPNQPQHFGDGTRLSIL.

The V call is TRBV5-4, the J call TRBJ2-5; 9 bases fit TRBD2. Trimming cost V 0 bases and J 5 bases; bases outside gene matches: 5. The germline CDR1 and CDR2 sequences are SGHNT and YYREEE (reference sequence). The CDR3 length is 15 residues. The CDR3 nucleotides are TGTGCCAGCAGCTTGGGCAGCGGGGGGCAGGAGACCCAGTACTTC. As protein: CASSLGSGGQETQYF.

In its sample, this clone is medium-sized. The V call is TRBV5-1, the J call TRBJ2-7, with no clear D. Germline-derived CDR1 and CDR2 are SGHRS and YFSETQ. This CDR3 is 14 amino acids long. V was pared by 4 bases and J by 2 bases, with 13 bases between. The CDR3 here is CASSSAVGPYEQYF. CDR3 nucleotide sequence: TGCGCCAGCAGCAGCGCGGTTGGACCCTACGAGCAGTACTTC. Filled out from reference TRBV5-1 and TRBJ2-7, the complete variable domain reads KAGVTQTPRYLIKTRGQQVTLSCSPISGHRSVSWYQQTPGQGLQFLFEYFSETQRNKGNFPGRFSGRQFSNSRSEMNVSTLELGDSALYLCASSSAVGPYEQYFGPGTRLTVT.

The genes are TRBV7-2 and TRBJ2-7; unclear D gene. There are 13 residues in the CDR3. The germline V gene has CDR1 SGHTA and CDR2 FQGNSA. With 7 bases removed from V and 0 bases from J, the gap between germline ends came to 10 bases. Here the CDR3 reads CASTSPSSYEQYF. CDR3 sequence (DNA): TGTGCCAGCACCTCCCCGAGCTCCTACGAGCAGTACTTC.

The chain links TRBV27 to TRBJ1-5; no firm D call. Per germline, CDR1 MNHEY and CDR2 SMNVEV (reference sequence). This CDR3 is built from 14 residues. Trimming stripped 6 bases from V and 0 bases from J, with 9 bases between. The CDR3 bases are TGTGCCAGCAGATCACTATATAGCAATCAGCCCCAGCATTTT. It specifies CASRSLYSNQPQHF.

The CDR3 DNA reads TGTGCCAGCAGCCCTAGACAGGGGGCGATCCCCTTCTACGAGCAGTACTTC. It translates to CASSPRQGAIPFYEQYF. The V call is TRBV7-9, the J call TRBJ2-7, with 10 positions matching TRBD1. Germline CDR1 is SEHNR and CDR2 is FQNEAQ (reference sequence). V shed 5 bases and J 3 bases; nucleotides not matched to a gene: 13. The CDR3 totals 17 residues.

The sample holds one count of this clone. The J gene is TRBJ1-4, the V gene TRBV7-6; a weak D match, TRBD1 (6 bases). From germline, CDR1 is SGHVS and CDR2 FNYEAQ. V lost 5 bases, J lost 5 bases, and 15 bases lay in between. The CDR3 runs to 15 residues. The CDR3 nucleotides are TGTGCCAGCAGCCTAGGACAGCGGCAAAATGAAAAACTGTTTTTT. Protein product: CASSLGQRQNEKLFF.

V and J are TRBV6-6 and TRBJ2-7, with 8 bases fitting TRBD1. Germline CDR1 and CDR2: MNHNY and SVGAGI (reference sequence). The length of the CDR3 is 14 residues. Trimming at V came to 6 bases and at J to 4 bases, leaving 8 bases not matched to a gene. The CDR3 here is CASSRTGFFYEQYF. CDR3 DNA: TGTGCCAGCAGCAGGACAGGGTTCTTTTACGAGCAGTACTTC.

The V gene is TRBV5-4, the J gene TRBJ1-2; D ambiguous. Germline V lookup: CDR1 SGHNT, CDR2 YYREEE (reference sequence). CDR3 length equals 13 residues. The ends were cut back, 0 bases at V and 4 bases at J, with 7 bases in the middle. The CDR3 coding sequence is TGTGCCAGCAGCTTGGGGGATGGCTATGGCTACACCTTC. Translating it yields CASSLGDGYGYTF.

This clone was picked up a small number of times. The rearrangement links TRBV19 to TRBJ1-1; D ambiguous. This CDR3 spans 15 amino acids. Germline CDR1 is LNHDA and CDR2 is SQIVND (reference sequence). The germline V and J ends were trimmed by 3 bases and 0 bases, with 11 bases remaining between them. CDR3 DNA sequence: TGTGCCAGTAGTATTTGGTCTACGGTGAACACTGAAGCTTTCTTT. It codes for CASSIWSTVNTEAFF.

V gene TRBV11-2 combines with J gene TRBJ2-3; 13 nucleotides match TRBD2. V shed 4 bases, J shed 2 bases, and the junction held 6 bases outside the gene matches. Germline V CDR1 and CDR2: SGHAT, FQNNGV. The CDR3 is made up of 17 amino acids. The CDR3 loop is CASSSGLAGANTDTQYF. The CDR3 DNA follows: TGTGCCAGCAGCTCCGGACTAGCGGGGGCCAACACAGATACGCAGTATTTT.

This rearrangement joins TRBV28 to TRBJ2-5; weak D call: TRBD2 (7 bases). This CDR3 spans 15 amino acids. The germline V and J ends were trimmed by 7 bases and 5 bases, with 20 bases remaining between them. Germline lookup yields CDR1 MDHEN and CDR2 SYDVKM. The CDR3 DNA reads as TGTGCCAGCACACTTCTCGGGGGGCGCAGGGAGACCCAGTACTTC. It specifies CASTLLGGRRETQYF.

This clone was detected only once. V and J are TRBV7-9 and TRBJ1-5; D not resolved. Looked up from germline, CDR1 is SEHNR and CDR2 is FQNEAQ (reference sequence). This CDR3 has 14 residues. Between the trimmed V and J ends, which lost 1 base and 6 bases, there was a span of 10 bases. CDR3 amino acids: CASSLGEFGQPQHF. Written as DNA, the CDR3 is TGTGCCAGCAGCTTAGGGGAATTCGGTCAGCCCCAGCATTTT.

This chain connects TRBV27 to TRBJ1-5; D is unresolved. Germline V gene sequence: CDR1 MNHEY, CDR2 SMNVEV (reference sequence). Trimming removed 0 bases at V and 5 bases at J, with 8 bases between. The length of the CDR3 is 14 residues. This CDR3 reads CASSLSNIDQPQHF. In DNA form, the CDR3 reads TGTGCCAGCAGTTTATCTAATATTGATCAGCCCCAGCATTTT.

V usage is TRBV6-6 and J usage is TRBJ1-5, with D unresolved. In germline, CDR1 is MNHNY, CDR2 SVGAGI (reference sequence). The CDR3 consists of 15 residues. The ends were cut back, 4 bases at V and 0 bases at J, with 10 bases in the middle. The CDR3 reads CASSSTIYSNQPQHF. The CDR3 DNA reads as TGTGCCAGCAGTTCCACAATATATAGCAATCAGCCCCAGCATTTT.

The chain recombines TRBV28 with TRBJ1-2; TRBD1 is a possible D gene (5 bases). Germline V CDR1 and CDR2: MDHEN, SYDVKM. Trimming shortened V by 5 bases and J by 0 bases, and 10 bases separated the two germline ends. CDR3 length: 14 residues. The CDR3 here is CASSGQVPNYGYTF. DNA for the CDR3: TGTGCCAGCAGTGGACAAGTCCCTAACTATGGCTACACCTTC.